Reported below is one T cell receptor beta chain. Antigen specificity is unknown. Sequenced by immunoSEQ multiplex PCR; TCRdb stores in-frame clones only, minus some. Of 90,000 to 150,000 clones in the sample, 80% to 90% were seen once. The CDR3 consists of 14 residues. Germline-derived CDR1 and CDR2 are LNHDA and SQIVND (reference sequence). The trim removed 3 bases at V and 0 bases at J, leaving 0 bases unmatched. This record belongs to a study of T cell responses to AZD1222 COVID-19 vaccine. Study summary: Second-dose intervals of approximately 4 or approximately 12 weeks were pooled.

Overall study results and limits: Baseline seropositivity characterized only a handful of AZD1222 recipients. Unmutated regions of variants are reportedly targeted by nearly half of spike-specific TCRs.

The specimen was peripheral blood, collected on day 0 of AZD1222 vaccination. The rearrangement joins TRBV19 to TRBJ2-7, with TRBD1 matching over 9 bases. The clonotype originates from an adult in good health. The CDR3 loop is CASSMDRGSYEQYF. In DNA form, the CDR3 reads TGTGCCAGTAGTATGGACAGGGGCTCCTACGAGCAGTACTTC.